This TCR beta chain emerged from a study of PD-L1 blockade in urothelial cancer. This clone appeared a few times. Libraries were prepared by immunoSEQ multiplex PCR; TCRdb keeps only in-frame clonotypes and omits some of them. The sample consists of over 100,000 clones, 65% to 85% of them appearing once. Time point in this sample: pretreatment peripheral blood. The CDR3 runs to 13 residues. Trimming stripped 7 bases from V and 5 bases from J, with 11 bases between. The germline V gene encodes CDR1 MNHEY and CDR2 SVGAGI. Material: PBMCs, obtained around atezolizumab (anti-PD-L1) treatment. The clonotype comes from a man aged 50 to 60 with urothelial cancer. The J gene is TRBJ2-2, the V gene TRBV6-5; no clear D. The CDR3 nucleotides read TGTGCCAGCATCAAACCAGTTACCGGGGAGCTGTTTTTT. Encoded protein: CASIKPVTGELFF.